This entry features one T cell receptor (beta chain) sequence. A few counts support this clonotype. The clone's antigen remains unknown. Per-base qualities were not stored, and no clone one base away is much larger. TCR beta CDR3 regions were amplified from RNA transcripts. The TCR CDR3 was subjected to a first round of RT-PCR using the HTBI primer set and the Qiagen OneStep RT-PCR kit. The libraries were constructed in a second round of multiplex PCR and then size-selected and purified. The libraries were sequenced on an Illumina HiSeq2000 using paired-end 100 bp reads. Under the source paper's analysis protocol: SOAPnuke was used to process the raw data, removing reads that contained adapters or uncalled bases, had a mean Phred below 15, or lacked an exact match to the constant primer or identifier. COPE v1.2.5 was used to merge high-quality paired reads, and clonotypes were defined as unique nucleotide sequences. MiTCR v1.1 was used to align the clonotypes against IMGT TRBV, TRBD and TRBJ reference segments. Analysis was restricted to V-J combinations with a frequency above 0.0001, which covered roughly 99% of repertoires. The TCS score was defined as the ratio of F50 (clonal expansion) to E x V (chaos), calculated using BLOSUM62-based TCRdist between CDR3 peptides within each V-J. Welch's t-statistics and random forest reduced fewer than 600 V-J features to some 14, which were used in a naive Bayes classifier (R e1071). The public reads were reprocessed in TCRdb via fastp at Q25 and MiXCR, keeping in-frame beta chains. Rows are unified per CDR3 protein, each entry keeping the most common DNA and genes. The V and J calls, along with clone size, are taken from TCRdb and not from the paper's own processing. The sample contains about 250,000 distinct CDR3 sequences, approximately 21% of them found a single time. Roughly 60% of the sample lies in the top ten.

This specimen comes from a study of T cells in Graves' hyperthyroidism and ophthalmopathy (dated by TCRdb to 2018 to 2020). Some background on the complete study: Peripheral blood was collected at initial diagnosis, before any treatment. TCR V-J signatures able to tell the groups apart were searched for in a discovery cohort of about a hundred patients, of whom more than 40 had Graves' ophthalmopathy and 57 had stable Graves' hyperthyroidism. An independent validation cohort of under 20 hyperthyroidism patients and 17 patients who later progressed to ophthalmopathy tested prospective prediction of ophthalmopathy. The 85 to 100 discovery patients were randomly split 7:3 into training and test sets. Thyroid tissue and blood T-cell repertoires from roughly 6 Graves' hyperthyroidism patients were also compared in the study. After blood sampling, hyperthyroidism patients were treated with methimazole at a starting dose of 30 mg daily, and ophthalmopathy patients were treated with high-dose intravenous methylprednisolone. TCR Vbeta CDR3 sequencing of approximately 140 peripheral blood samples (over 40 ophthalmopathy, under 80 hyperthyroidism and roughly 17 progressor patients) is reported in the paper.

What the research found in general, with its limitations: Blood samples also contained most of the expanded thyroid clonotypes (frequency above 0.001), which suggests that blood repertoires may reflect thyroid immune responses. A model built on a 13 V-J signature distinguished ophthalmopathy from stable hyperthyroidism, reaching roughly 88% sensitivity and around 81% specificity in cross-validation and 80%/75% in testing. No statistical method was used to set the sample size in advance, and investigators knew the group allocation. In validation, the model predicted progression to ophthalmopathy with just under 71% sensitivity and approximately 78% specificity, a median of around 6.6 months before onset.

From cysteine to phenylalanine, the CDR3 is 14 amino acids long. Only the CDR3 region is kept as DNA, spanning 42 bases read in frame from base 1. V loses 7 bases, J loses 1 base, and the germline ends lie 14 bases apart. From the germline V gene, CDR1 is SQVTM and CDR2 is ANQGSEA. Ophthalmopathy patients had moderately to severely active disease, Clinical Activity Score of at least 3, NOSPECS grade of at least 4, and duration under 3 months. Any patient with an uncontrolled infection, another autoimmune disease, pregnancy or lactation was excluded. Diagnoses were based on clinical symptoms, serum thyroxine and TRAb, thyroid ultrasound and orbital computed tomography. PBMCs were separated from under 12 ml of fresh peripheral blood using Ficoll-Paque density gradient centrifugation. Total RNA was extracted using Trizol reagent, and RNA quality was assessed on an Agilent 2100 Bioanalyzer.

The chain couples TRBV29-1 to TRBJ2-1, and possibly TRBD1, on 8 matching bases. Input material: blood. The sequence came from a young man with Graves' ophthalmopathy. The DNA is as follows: TGCAGCGCAGGGGGCGGGAGATCCTACAATGAGCAGTTCTTC. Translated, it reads CSAGGGRSYNEQFF.